Listed below are T cell receptor beta chains from one sample, sequenced in a study of beta chain features in type 1 diabetes. Libraries were prepared by immunoSEQ multiplex PCR; TCRdb keeps only in-frame clonotypes and omits some of them. Altogether 600,000 or so clones are present, 9.5% to 15% being singletons, with the ten largest covering more than 0.1%. Sequenced input: naive CD4+ T cells from blood. The origin of the receptors is a man aged 25-45 years with type 1 diabetes. CDR3s include the opening cysteine and the closing phenylalanine or tryptophan. Each record gives: V gene, D gene, clone size, J gene, CDR3 length, CDR3 protein, CDR3 DNA. The D gene is left open where the match is weak. Clone size is stated in some rows and not others, as once, few, many or a class when expanded.

TRBV7-9	NA	few	TRBJ2-2	15	CASSLAGPNTGELFF	TGTGCCAGCAGCTTAGCAGGCCCGAACACCGGGGAGCTGTTTTTT
TRBV7-9	NA	NA	TRBJ1-1	13	CASSQDSGKEAFF	TGTGCCAGCAGCCAAGATTCGGGGAAAGAAGCTTTCTTT
TRBV9	NA	NA	TRBJ2-3	17	CASSVSSGTSQGDTQYF	TGTGCCAGCAGCGTCTCATCCGGGACAAGCCAGGGAGATACGCAGTATTTT
TRBV4-3	NA	NA	TRBJ1-2	14	CASSQDNNRGGYTF	TGCGCCAGCAGCCAAGATAACAACAGAGGCGGCTACACCTTC
TRBV10-3	TRBD1	few	TRBJ2-5	12	CAMGQGAETQYF	TGTGCCATGGGACAGGGAGCAGAGACCCAGTACTTC
TRBV7-8	TRBD1	few	TRBJ2-5	15	CASSRGQAQEETQYF	TGTGCCAGCAGCCGGGGACAGGCCCAGGAGGAGACCCAGTACTTC
TRBV6-1	NA	NA	TRBJ1-1	14	CASMETTIPKQAFF	TGTGCCAGCATGGAGACCACGATTCCCAAGCAAGCTTTCTTT
TRBV19	NA	NA	TRBJ2-3	17	CASRRGMWQLSTDTQYF	TGTGCCAGTAGGAGGGGGATGTGGCAGCTCAGCACAGATACGCAGTATTTT
TRBV6-4	NA	few	TRBJ2-1	13	CASSDSRRKEQFF	TGTGCCAGCAGTGACTCTAGGCGTAAGGAGCAGTTCTTC
TRBV18	NA	NA	TRBJ2-7	16	CASSPPYGGGDHEQYF	TGTGCCAGCTCACCACCCTACGGTGGAGGGGACCACGAGCAGTACTTC
TRBV5-1	TRBD1	few	TRBJ2-1	15	CASSPQGSSYNEQFF	TGCGCCAGCAGCCCACAGGGGAGCTCCTACAATGAGCAGTTCTTC
TRBV7-3	NA	few	TRBJ2-5	15	CASSPRDGRKETQYF	TGTGCCAGCAGCCCCCGGGACGGAAGAAAAGAGACCCAGTACTTC
TRBV7-2	TRBD2	NA	TRBJ2-3	13	CASSPGGPSTQYF	TGTGCCAGCAGCCCGGGGGGGCCAAGTACGCAGTATTTT
TRBV14	TRBD1	NA	TRBJ1-4	13	CASSQEGGRKLFF	TGTGCCAGCAGCCAAGAAGGGGGCAGAAAACTGTTTTTT
TRBV19	NA	NA	TRBJ2-3	15	CATTLRGANTDTQYF	TGTGCCACCACCTTGAGGGGGGCGAACACAGATACGCAGTATTTT
TRBV7-2	NA	few	TRBJ2-1	12	CASSSAGGMQFF	TGTGCCAGCAGCTCGGCCGGAGGGATGCAGTTCTTC
TRBV7-2	TRBD1	few	TRBJ2-7	15	CASSLGGTGGNEQYF	TGTGCCAGCAGCTTAGGTGGGACAGGGGGGAACGAGCAGTACTTC